This T cell receptor beta chain was sequenced for a study of blood T cell repertoires in COVID-19. The wider study: The United States, Italy and Spain were the sources of the acute and convalescent COVID-19 samples. Sample material is recorded as cDNA or gDNA derived from T cells, B-cell-depleted T cells, or PBMCs.

Per the original data handling: Amplification with reference gene primers provided the estimates of nucleated cell counts. Sequenced by immunoSEQ multiplex PCR; TCRdb stores in-frame clones only, minus some. Clone size and the V and J calls come from that table; the DNA yielded D and trimming. The sample yields about 190,000 clones, 84% seen once. This CDR3 comprises 18 residues. CDR1 is LNHDA, CDR2 SQIVND, per germline (reference sequence). V lost 5 bases, J lost 1 base, and 10 bases stayed unmatched. The rearrangement joins TRBV19 to TRBJ2-2; 10 bases map to TRBD1. The clonotype comes from a man aged 30 to 39 with active or convalescent COVID-19. The material sequenced was peripheral blood. The DNA of the CDR3 is TGTGCCAGTAGTTGGACAGGGGGTAATCTGGGGAACACCGGGGAGCTGTTTTTT. This gives the protein CASSWTGGNLGNTGELFF.